One sample yielded the 19 T cell receptor beta chains listed below, sequenced in a study of type 1 and type 2 diabetes patients. The PCR template was genomic DNA. Amplification of the beta chain CDR3 used 30 forward and 13 reverse multiplex primers. MiXCR was run by TCRdb on the multiplex PCR reads, yielding one entry per CDR3 protein. The table shows about 250,000 distinct CDR3 sequences, with around 47% occurring only once. The material sequenced was peripheral blood mononuclear cells (PBMCs). The receptors stem from a man between 18 and 29 years old with type 2 diabetes.

This clonotype was seen only a few times. This chain uses TRBV12-3 or TRBV12-4 with TRBJ1-6; 7 bases line up with TRBD1. J was trimmed by 4 bases and V by 6 bases; bases with no gene match: 6. This CDR3 comprises 15 residues. The CDR3 DNA reads as TGTGCCAGCAGGGGGGACAGATCATATAATTCACCCCTCCACTTT. This translates into CASRGDRSYNSPLHF.

The genes are TRBV7-2 and TRBJ2-7, with D perhaps given as TRBD1 or TRBD2 (5 bases each). Trimming removed 9 bases at V and 1 base at J, with 19 bases between. This CDR3 has 15 amino acids. Germline CDR1 reads SGHTA; CDR2 reads FQGNSA. CDR3 sequence (DNA): TGTGCCAGTACCACAGGAAGGGACCAATCCTACGAGCAGTACTTC. Translated, it gives CASTTGRDQSYEQYF.

This clonotype was recorded a few times. The V and J genes are TRBV24-1 and TRBJ1-1; D is possibly TRBD1 (6 bases). Germline CDR1 is KGHDR and CDR2 is SFDVKD. CDR3 length equals 13 residues. Trimming left V 5 bases short and J 5 bases short, with 11 bases between. DNA for the CDR3: TGTGCCACCAGTGGAGGGGGAGGAACTGAAGCTTTCTTT. It specifies CATSGGGGTEAFF.

This clonotype turned up a few times. V gene TRBV19 combines with J gene TRBJ2-3, with D perhaps TRBD1 (5 bases). The germline V gene has CDR1 LNHDA and CDR2 SQIVND (reference sequence). CDR3 size: 15 residues. The ends were cut back, 6 bases at V and 2 bases at J, with 15 bases in the middle. CDR3 sequence (DNA): TGTGCCAGTAGATCAGTCAGGGATCTCACAGATACGCAGTATTTT. Encoded protein: CASRSVRDLTDTQYF.

The chain has TRBV14 and TRBJ1-1; D not certain. The CDR3 loop spans 17 amino acids. V lost 2 bases and J 2 bases, leaving 18 bases between the germline ends. Germline V gene sequence: CDR1 SGHDN, CDR2 FVKESK. CDR3 bases: TGTGCCAGCAGCCAACAATACTACCGGGCCTCTAACACTGAAGCTTTCTTT. Its protein is CASSQQYYRASNTEAFF.

The rearrangement uses TRBV5-1 and TRBJ2-7; D unresolved. The last part of the DNA fits TRBJ2-1 better; the J call may be wrong. In germline, CDR1 is SGHRS, CDR2 YFSETQ. This CDR3 spans 13 amino acids. Here the CDR3 reads CASSLVEDGEQFF. In DNA form, the CDR3 reads TGCGCCAGCAGCTTGGTAGAGGACGGTGAGCAGTTCTTC.

The chain recombines TRBV2 with TRBJ1-4, with a weak D call TRBD1 (6 bases). Germline V gene lookup returns CDR1 SNHLY and CDR2 FYNNEI. This CDR3 comprises 11 residues. V lost 7 bases, J lost 6 bases, and 6 bases lay in between. Here the CDR3 reads CASTGDEKLFF. CDR3 nucleotides: TGTGCCAGCACAGGGGATGAAAAACTGTTTTTT.

The gene calls are TRBV9 and TRBJ2-5, with no clear D. The J call is uncertain, as TRBJ2-1 better fits the DNA end. Germline CDR1 SGDLS, CDR2 YYNGEE. The CDR3 length is 13 residues. DNA of the CDR3: TGTGCCAGCAGCGTGACCCCGAGCCCTGAGCAGTTCTTC. Translation gives CASSVTPSPEQFF.

In its sample, this clonotype was seen a few times. J is TRBJ2-7 and V is TRBV7-2; no clear D. Trimming cost V 8 bases and J 2 bases, with 19 bases left between them. The CDR3 is 15 residues long. From germline, CDR1 is SGHTA and CDR2 FQGNSA. The CDR3 nucleotides read TGTGCCAGCGGATCGCTAGGCACATATACCTACGAGCAGTACTTC. Protein: CASGSLGTYTYEQYF. Combining the CDR3 with reference TRBV7-2 and TRBJ2-7 gives the whole variable domain GAGVSQSPSNKVTEKGKDVELRCDPISGHTALYWYRQSLGQGLEFLIYFQGNSAPDKSGLPSDRFSAERTGGSVSTLTIQRTQQEDSAVYLCASGSLGTYTYEQYFGPGTRLTVT.

The CDR3 region has the DNA TGCAGTGCTAGAGTTTACAGGGGGTCTGGTAATGAGCAGTTCTTC. This codes for CSARVYRGSGNEQFF. The J gene is TRBJ2-5, the V gene TRBV20-1; TRBD1 matches 8 bases. The tail of the sequence fits TRBJ2-1 better, so the J call may be wrong. The CDR3 covers 15 residues. In germline, CDR1 is DFQATT, CDR2 SNEGSKA (reference sequence).

The gene calls are TRBV19 and TRBJ1-3, with a possible D match to TRBD1 (6 bases). The CDR3 runs 17 residues. V was clipped by 3 bases and J by 0 bases, with 15 bases between them. Germline V gives CDR1 LNHDA, CDR2 SQIVND (reference sequence). The CDR3 reads CASSIIGTRGSGNTIYF. The CDR3 region has the DNA TGTGCCAGTAGTATCATCGGGACAAGGGGCTCTGGAAACACCATATATTTT. Full variable domain (rest looked up from reference TRBV19 and TRBJ1-3): DGGITQSPKYLFRKEGQNVTLSCEQNLNHDAMYWYRQDPGQGLRLIYYSQIVNDFQKGDIAEGYSVSREKKESFPLTVTSAQKNPTAFYLCASSIIGTRGSGNTIYFGEGSWLTVV.

The CDR3 region is CATTLLRQGSGGYTF. CDR3 DNA: TGTGCCACCACCCTACTTCGACAGGGGAGCGGCGGCTACACCTTC. This rearrangement joins TRBV6-6 to TRBJ1-2; 8 positions agree with TRBD1. The trim removed 10 bases at V and 8 bases at J, leaving 18 bases unmatched. The CDR3 is made up of 15 amino acids. Germline V CDR1 and CDR2: MNHNY, SVGAGI (reference sequence).

There are a few counts of this clonotype. V is TRBV7-8 and J is TRBJ2-1; no definite D call. CDR3 size: 12 residues. The V end lost 1 base, the J end lost 5 bases, and 3 bases lay between the germline ends. The germline gives CDR1 SGHVS, CDR2 FQNEAQ. This CDR3 reads CASSLGNNEQFF. CDR3 bases: TGTGCCAGCAGCTTAGGTAACAATGAGCAGTTCTTC.

The chain joins TRBV6-5 to TRBJ2-1, with 7 bases aligning to TRBD2. The J segment lost 4 bases and the V segment lost 5 bases, leaving 5 bases of the junction unmatched. This CDR3 is 14 amino acids long. Germline V gives CDR1 MNHEY, CDR2 SVGAGI. CDR3 protein: CASSVGGTYNEQFF. The DNA of the CDR3 is TGTGCCAGCAGTGTCGGGGGGACGTACAATGAGCAGTTCTTC.

J is TRBJ2-7 and V is TRBV11-2, with D maybe TRBD2 (5 bases). Gene TRBJ2-1 matches the end of the DNA better, so the J call may be wrong. CDR1 is SGHAT, CDR2 FQNNGV, per germline. The CDR3 is 13 amino acids. This CDR3 reads CASSSITRHEQFF. The CDR3 DNA sequence: TGTGCCAGCAGCTCGATAACTAGACATGAGCAGTTCTTC.

This clonotype was counted between two and nine times. This chain's CDR3 is CASRRQGDQPQHF. DNA for the CDR3: TGTGCCAGCAGACGACAGGGTGATCAGCCCCAGCATTTT. The chain is built from TRBV12-3 or TRBV12-4 and TRBJ1-5, with 7 bases that match TRBD1. This CDR3 region has 13 residues. V lost 6 bases and J lost 5; bases outside the gene matches: 4.

The chain links TRBV30 to TRBJ2-7; 9 bases fit TRBD1. Germline values: CDR1 GTSNPN, CDR2 SVGIG (reference sequence). V lost 8 bases and J lost 2; bases outside the gene matches: 13. The CDR3 sequence is 15 residues long. CDR3 sequence reads: CASAGQGSGPYEQYF. The CDR3 bases are TGTGCCAGCGCGGGACAGGGTTCGGGCCCCTACGAGCAGTACTTC.

The chain carries TRBV12-3 or TRBV12-4 and TRBJ1-5, with a possible D match to TRBD1 (5 bases). The CDR3 has 14 amino acids. V lost 1 base and J lost 3, with 7 bases in between. CDR3 sequence: CASSLGGVNQPQHF. For the CDR3, the DNA is TGTGCCAGCAGTTTAGGGGGGGTCAATCAGCCCCAGCATTTT.

The chain carries TRBV4-2 and TRBJ2-6; 9 bases map to TRBD1. The CDR3 has 18 amino acids. The trim removed 1 base at V and 0 bases at J, leaving 4 bases unmatched. Germline V CDR1 and CDR2: LGHNA, YNFKEQ. CDR3 nucleotides: TGTGCCAGCAGCCAAGGGACAGGGGAAAACTCTGGGGCCAACGTCCTGACTTTC. This sequence encodes CASSQGTGENSGANVLTF.